The rows below give T cell receptor beta chains drawn from one sample of a study of shared clonotypes between healthy human individuals. Repertoires were generated with immunoSEQ multiplex PCR, while TCRdb's copy carries only in-frame clones and drops some. The sample has over 850,000 clones; 75% to 85% are singletons. The sample comprised memory CD4+ T cells from PBMCs. These receptors came from a man aged 18 to 30 in good health. Some clones in this sample may be carry-over from other donors' samples. The CDR3 runs from the conserved cysteine through the conserved F or W. The D gene is left open where the match is weak. Where a row states a size, it is once, few, many or the class of an expanded clone; other rows omit it.

V gene: TRBV5-1
D gene: NA
clone size: NA
J gene: TRBJ2-5
CDR3 DNA: TGCGCCAGCAGCGGGGGTGTTGGGGGCATTGAGACCCAGTACTTC
CDR3 protein: CASSGGVGGIETQYF

V gene: TRBV15
D gene: NA
clone size: NA
J gene: TRBJ1-1
CDR3 DNA: TGTGCCCCCATACGAGGGGGGAGGTCGAACACTGAAGCTTTCTTT
CDR3 protein: CAPIRGGRSNTEAFF

V gene: TRBV7-2
D gene: TRBD1
clone size: few
J gene: TRBJ1-1
CDR3 DNA: TGTGCCAGCAGCCAACGACAGGGAGGGAGCACTGAAGCTTTCTTT
CDR3 protein: CASSQRQGGSTEAFF

V gene: TRBV30
D gene: TRBD1
clone size: NA
J gene: TRBJ1-2
CDR3 DNA: TGTGCCTGGAGTCCCTCACGGACAGGGGATGGCTATGGCTACACCTTC
CDR3 protein: CAWSPSRTGDGYGYTF

V gene: TRBV30
D gene: NA
clone size: NA
J gene: TRBJ1-1
CDR3 DNA: TGTGCCTGGTCCGGGACTTTAGACACTGAAGCTTTCTTT
CDR3 protein: CAWSGTLDTEAFF

V gene: TRBV28
D gene: NA
clone size: NA
J gene: TRBJ1-3
CDR3 DNA: TGTGCCAGCAGTTTGGCGCCCGGGGGAAACACCATATATTTT
CDR3 protein: CASSLAPGGNTIYF

V gene: TRBV28
D gene: NA
clone size: NA
J gene: TRBJ1-5
CDR3 DNA: TGTGCCAGCAGACCAGGGAGGCTGGGGGTAAGCAATCAGCCCCAGCATTTT
CDR3 protein: CASRPGRLGVSNQPQHF

V gene: TRBV27
D gene: TRBD1
clone size: NA
J gene: TRBJ1-5
CDR3 DNA: TGTGCCAGCAGTCAGGGGGCATATAGCAATCAGCCCCAGCATTTT
CDR3 protein: CASSQGAYSNQPQHF

V gene: TRBV2
D gene: TRBD2
clone size: NA
J gene: TRBJ2-7
CDR3 DNA: TGTGCCAGCAGGAGGACTAGCGGGAGGGGGACCTACGAGCAGTACTTC
CDR3 protein: CASRRTSGRGTYEQYF

V gene: TRBV4-3
D gene: NA
clone size: NA
J gene: TRBJ1-5
CDR3 DNA: TGCGCCAGCAGCCAAGCCCGAGGGCAGCCCCAGCATTTT
CDR3 protein: CASSQARGQPQHF

V gene: TRBV25-1
D gene: NA
clone size: NA
J gene: TRBJ2-3
CDR3 DNA: TGTGCCAGCAGTGAATATCCCTCAGGGGCGGGGGATACGCAGTATTTT
CDR3 protein: CASSEYPSGAGDTQYF

V gene: TRBV5-1
D gene: NA
clone size: NA
J gene: TRBJ2-3
CDR3 DNA: TGCGCCAGCAGCCTCAGCACAGATACGCAGTATTTT
CDR3 protein: CASSLSTDTQYF

V gene: TRBV5-6
D gene: NA
clone size: NA
J gene: TRBJ2-7
CDR3 DNA: TGTGCCAGCAGCTCACAGGTCTCCTACGAGCAGTACTTC
CDR3 protein: CASSSQVSYEQYF

V gene: TRBV5-6
D gene: NA
clone size: NA
J gene: TRBJ1-1
CDR3 DNA: TGTGCCAGCAGCTTATTGTACACGAACACTGAAGCTTTCTTT
CDR3 protein: CASSLLYTNTEAFF

V gene: TRBV28
D gene: NA
clone size: few
J gene: TRBJ1-1
CDR3 DNA: TGTGCCATTACAAGCCGGGACGCACTCAAAGGCACTGAAGCTTTCTTT
CDR3 protein: CAITSRDALKGTEAFF

V gene: TRBV6-5
D gene: NA
clone size: NA
J gene: TRBJ1-1
CDR3 DNA: TGTGCCAGCAGTTCGGTCGGGCAGGTGAACACTGAAGCTTTCTTT
CDR3 protein: CASSSVGQVNTEAFF

V gene: TRBV7-6
D gene: TRBD2
clone size: NA
J gene: TRBJ2-5
CDR3 DNA: TGTGCCAGCAGCTCCCTAGCGGCCGAGGGACAAGAGACCCAGTACTTC
CDR3 protein: CASSSLAAEGQETQYF

V gene: TRBV7-8
D gene: NA
clone size: NA
J gene: TRBJ2-5
CDR3 DNA: TGTGCCAGCAGCTTAAGCGCCGTCGAAGAGACCCAGTACTTC
CDR3 protein: CASSLSAVEETQYF

V gene: TRBV29-1
D gene: TRBD1
clone size: NA
J gene: TRBJ1-2
CDR3 DNA: TGCAGCGTTGGCCCAGACTTACCGGGACAGAGAAATGGCTACACCTTC
CDR3 protein: CSVGPDLPGQRNGYTF

V gene: TRBV28
D gene: TRBD2
clone size: many
J gene: TRBJ2-1
CDR3 DNA: TGTGCCAGCAGTTTTGTCTTTGAAGCCACGGGGGGTAGCTCCTACAATGAGCAGTTCTTC
CDR3 protein: CASSFVFEATGGSSYNEQFF

V gene: TRBV19
D gene: TRBD1
clone size: NA
J gene: TRBJ2-7
CDR3 DNA: TGTGCCAGTAGGCCGGGACAGCACTCCTACGAGCAGTACTTC
CDR3 protein: CASRPGQHSYEQYF

V gene: TRBV4-1
D gene: NA
clone size: NA
J gene: TRBJ1-2
CDR3 DNA: TGCGCCAGCAGCCAATCGCCGACAGGTTTTTTTTATGGCTACACCTTC
CDR3 protein: CASSQSPTGFFYGYTF

V gene: TRBV28
D gene: NA
clone size: NA
J gene: TRBJ2-5
CDR3 DNA: TGTGCCAGCAGTCCTCGGCTCAGGACCCAGTACTTC
CDR3 protein: CASSPRLRTQYF

V gene: TRBV6-1
D gene: TRBD2
clone size: NA
J gene: TRBJ2-1
CDR3 DNA: TGTGCCAGCAGTTTCCGACTAGCGGGAGGGGGGGAGCAGTTCTTC
CDR3 protein: CASSFRLAGGGEQFF

V gene: TRBV19
D gene: NA
clone size: NA
J gene: TRBJ1-1
CDR3 DNA: TGTGCCAGTAGTGCCAGAGTGGGTCCTGAAGCTTTCTTT
CDR3 protein: CASSARVGPEAFF

V gene: TRBV6-5
D gene: NA
clone size: NA
J gene: TRBJ1-2
CDR3 DNA: TGTGCCAGCAGTTATTACGAGGGGGGGATCTATGGCTACACCTTC
CDR3 protein: CASSYYEGGIYGYTF

V gene: TRBV4-3
D gene: NA
clone size: NA
J gene: TRBJ2-3
CDR3 DNA: TGCGCCAGCAGCCAAGAGGGACGAACAGATACGCAGTATTTT
CDR3 protein: CASSQEGRTDTQYF

V gene: TRBV7-3
D gene: TRBD1
clone size: NA
J gene: TRBJ2-3
CDR3 DNA: TGTGCCAGTTTGAAGGGGACAGGGTTAACAGATACGCAGTATTTT
CDR3 protein: CASLKGTGLTDTQYF

V gene: TRBV7-3
D gene: NA
clone size: NA
J gene: TRBJ2-5
CDR3 DNA: TGTGCCAGCAGCTTAGGACCAAGCCAAGAGACCCAGTACTTC
CDR3 protein: CASSLGPSQETQYF

V gene: TRBV11-1
D gene: TRBD1
clone size: NA
J gene: TRBJ2-7
CDR3 DNA: TGTGCCAGCAGCTTAGGGGACAGCTACGAGCAGTACTTC
CDR3 protein: CASSLGDSYEQYF

V gene: TRBV28
D gene: NA
clone size: NA
J gene: TRBJ1-5
CDR3 DNA: TGTGCCAGCGTGAATCTTAACGGCAATCAGCCCCAGCATTTT
CDR3 protein: CASVNLNGNQPQHF

V gene: TRBV11-2
D gene: TRBD2
clone size: NA
J gene: TRBJ2-1
CDR3 DNA: TGTGCCAGCAGCTTAGAGGGGCGGCCTAGCGGCACCAATGAGCAGTTCTTC
CDR3 protein: CASSLEGRPSGTNEQFF

V gene: TRBV2
D gene: NA
clone size: NA
J gene: TRBJ1-1
CDR3 DNA: TGTGCCAGCAGGGGGGGCTTGAACACTGAAGCTTTCTTT
CDR3 protein: CASRGGLNTEAFF

V gene: TRBV5-4
D gene: NA
clone size: NA
J gene: TRBJ2-3
CDR3 DNA: TGTGCCAGCAGCTCACTACAGGGGGGGAATACAGATACGCAGTATTTT
CDR3 protein: CASSSLQGGNTDTQYF

V gene: TRBV7-2
D gene: TRBD2
clone size: NA
J gene: TRBJ2-7
CDR3 DNA: TGTGCCAGCAGCTCCGGGACTAGCGGGAGGATTTCCTACGAGCAGTACTTC
CDR3 protein: CASSSGTSGRISYEQYF

V gene: TRBV10-1
D gene: NA
clone size: few
J gene: TRBJ2-2
CDR3 DNA: TGCGCCAGCAGGCCGGGGTGTCCCGGGGAGCTGTTTTTT
CDR3 protein: CASRPGCPGELFF

V gene: TRBV15
D gene: TRBD2
clone size: NA
J gene: TRBJ2-5
CDR3 DNA: TGTGCCACCAAGGGCGGAGTAGCGGGAGAGGTTGAGACCCAGTACTTC
CDR3 protein: CATKGGVAGEVETQYF

V gene: TRBV5-1
D gene: NA
clone size: NA
J gene: TRBJ2-1
CDR3 DNA: TGCGCCAGCAGCTTGCCTAGCGCCAACTACAATGAGCAGTTCTTC
CDR3 protein: CASSLPSANYNEQFF

V gene: TRBV7-2
D gene: TRBD2
clone size: NA
J gene: TRBJ2-7
CDR3 DNA: TGTGCCAGCAGCTTAGGGACTAGCGGAGCAAGAGCCGGGCAGTACTTC
CDR3 protein: CASSLGTSGARAGQYF

V gene: TRBV25-1
D gene: TRBD2
clone size: NA
J gene: TRBJ2-5
CDR3 DNA: TGTGCCAGCAGTGAGGGGAGCGGGAGGGCCGCAGAGACCCAGTACTTC
CDR3 protein: CASSEGSGRAAETQYF